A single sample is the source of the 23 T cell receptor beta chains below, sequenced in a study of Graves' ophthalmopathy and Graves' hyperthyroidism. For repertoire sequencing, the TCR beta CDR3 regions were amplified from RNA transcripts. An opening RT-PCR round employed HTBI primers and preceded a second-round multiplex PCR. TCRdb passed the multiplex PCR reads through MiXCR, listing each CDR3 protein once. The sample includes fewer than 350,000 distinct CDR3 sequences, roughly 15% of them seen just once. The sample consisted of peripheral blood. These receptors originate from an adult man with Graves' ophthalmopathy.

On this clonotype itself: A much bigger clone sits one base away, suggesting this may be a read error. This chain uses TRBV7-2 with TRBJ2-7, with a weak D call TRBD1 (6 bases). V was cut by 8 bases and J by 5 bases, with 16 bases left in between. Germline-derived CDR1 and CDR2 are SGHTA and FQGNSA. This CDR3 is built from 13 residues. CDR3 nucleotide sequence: TGTGCCAGCGGATGGGCAGGGGACGACGAGCAGTACTTC. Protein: CASGWAGDDEQYF.

The CDR3 is CASSYLRQGNSPLHF. CDR3 sequence (DNA): TGTGCCAGCAGTTACCTGAGACAGGGGAATTCACCCCTCCACTTT. V gene TRBV6-5 combines with J gene TRBJ1-6; 8 bases align to TRBD1. Trimming cost V 2 bases and J 7 bases; bases outside gene matches: 4. The CDR3 contains 15 residues. The V gene's germline CDR1 is MNHEY and CDR2 SVGAGI.

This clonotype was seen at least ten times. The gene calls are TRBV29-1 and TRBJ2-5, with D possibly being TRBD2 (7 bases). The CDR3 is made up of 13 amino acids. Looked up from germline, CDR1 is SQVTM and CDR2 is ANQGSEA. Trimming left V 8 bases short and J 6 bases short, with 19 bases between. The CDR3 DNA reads TGCAGCTCTGGCGGGGGCGACCCTCAGACCCAGTACTTC. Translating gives CSSGGGDPQTQYF.

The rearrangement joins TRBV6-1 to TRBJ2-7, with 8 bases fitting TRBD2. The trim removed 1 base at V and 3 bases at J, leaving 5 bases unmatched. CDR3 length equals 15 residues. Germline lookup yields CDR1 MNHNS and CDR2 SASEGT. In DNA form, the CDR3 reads TGTGCCAGCAGTGAAGGGAGCGGGGGTTACTACGAGCAGTACTTC. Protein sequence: CASSEGSGGYYEQYF.

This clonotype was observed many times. The CDR3 reads CASKVGIEQPQHF. CDR3 coding DNA: TGTGCCAGCAAGGTAGGGATAGAGCAGCCCCAGCATTTT. This chain joins TRBV6-1 and TRBJ1-5, with D uncertain. The germline V gene encodes CDR1 MNHNS and CDR2 SASEGT. The CDR3 is made up of 13 amino acids. Trimming took 7 bases from V and 7 from J, leaving 14 bases between them.

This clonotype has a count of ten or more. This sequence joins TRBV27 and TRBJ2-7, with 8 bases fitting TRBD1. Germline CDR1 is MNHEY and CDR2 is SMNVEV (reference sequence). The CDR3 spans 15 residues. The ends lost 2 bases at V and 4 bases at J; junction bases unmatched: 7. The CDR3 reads CASSLRTGPQYEQYF. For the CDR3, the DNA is TGTGCCAGCAGTTTAAGGACAGGGCCACAATACGAGCAGTACTTC.

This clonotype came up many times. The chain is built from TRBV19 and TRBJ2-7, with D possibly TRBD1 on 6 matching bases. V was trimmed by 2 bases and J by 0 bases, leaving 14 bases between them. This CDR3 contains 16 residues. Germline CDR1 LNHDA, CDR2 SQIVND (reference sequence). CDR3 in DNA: TGTGCCAGTAGTATATATGGACAGTCGACCTCCTACGAGCAGTACTTC. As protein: CASSIYGQSTSYEQYF.

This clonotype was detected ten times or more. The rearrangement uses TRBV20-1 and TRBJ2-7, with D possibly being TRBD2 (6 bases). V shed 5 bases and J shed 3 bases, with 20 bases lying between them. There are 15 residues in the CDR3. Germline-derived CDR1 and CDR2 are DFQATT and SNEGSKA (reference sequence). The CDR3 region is CSAATSTSNYYEQYF. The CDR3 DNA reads TGCAGTGCTGCTACTTCAACTAGCAATTACTACGAGCAGTACTTC.

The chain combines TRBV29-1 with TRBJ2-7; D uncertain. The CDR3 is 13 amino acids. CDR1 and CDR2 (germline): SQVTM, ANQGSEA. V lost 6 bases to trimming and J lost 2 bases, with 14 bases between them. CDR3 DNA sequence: TGCAGCGTGAACGGGCTGGGCCCCTACGAGCAGTACTTC. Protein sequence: CSVNGLGPYEQYF.

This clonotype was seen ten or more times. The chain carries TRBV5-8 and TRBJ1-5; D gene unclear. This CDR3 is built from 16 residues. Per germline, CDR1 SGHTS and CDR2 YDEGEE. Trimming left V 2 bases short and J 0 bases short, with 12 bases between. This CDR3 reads CASSFGGSLSNQPQHF. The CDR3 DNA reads TGTGCCAGCAGCTTCGGAGGCTCCCTTAGCAATCAGCCCCAGCATTTT.

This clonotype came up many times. CDR3 bases: TGTGCCAGCAGTTCGTCTAGCGGGGGGGCCGCAGAGACCCAGTACTTC. Amino acids: CASSSSSGGAAETQYF. The chain recombines TRBV27 with TRBJ2-5; TRBD2 matches at 12 bases. With 4 bases clipped from V and 4 bases from J, the junction kept 7 bases outside the gene matches. This CDR3 has 16 amino acids. Germline CDR1 and CDR2: MNHEY and SMNVEV (reference sequence).

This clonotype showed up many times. CDR3 bases: TGTGCCAGCAGGCAACAGGGGTCCTACGAGCAGTACTTC. It codes for CASRQQGSYEQYF. The chain combines TRBV7-2 with TRBJ2-7; 7 positions match TRBD1. The CDR3 spans 13 residues. Germline trimming cut 6 bases from V and 1 base from J; bases unmatched to any gene: 3. Germline values: CDR1 SGHTA, CDR2 FQGNSA.

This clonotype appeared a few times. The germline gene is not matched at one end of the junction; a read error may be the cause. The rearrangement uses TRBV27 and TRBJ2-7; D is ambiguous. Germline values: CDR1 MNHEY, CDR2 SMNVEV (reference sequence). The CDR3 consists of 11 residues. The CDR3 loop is CAISPHYEQSF. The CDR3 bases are TGTGCCATCAGTCCCCATTACGAGCAGTCCTTC.

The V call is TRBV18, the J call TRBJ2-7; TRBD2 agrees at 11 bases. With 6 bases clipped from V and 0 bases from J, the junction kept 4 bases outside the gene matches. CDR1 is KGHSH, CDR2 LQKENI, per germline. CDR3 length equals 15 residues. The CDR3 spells CASSPTSGISYEQYF. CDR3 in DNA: TGTGCCAGCTCCCCGACTAGCGGGATCTCCTACGAGCAGTACTTC.

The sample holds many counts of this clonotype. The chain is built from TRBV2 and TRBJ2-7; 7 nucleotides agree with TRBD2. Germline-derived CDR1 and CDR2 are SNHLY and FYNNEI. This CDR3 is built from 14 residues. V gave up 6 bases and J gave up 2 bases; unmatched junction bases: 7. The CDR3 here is CASSATGRAYEQYF. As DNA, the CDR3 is TGTGCCAGCAGCGCGACTGGGAGGGCCTACGAGCAGTACTTC.

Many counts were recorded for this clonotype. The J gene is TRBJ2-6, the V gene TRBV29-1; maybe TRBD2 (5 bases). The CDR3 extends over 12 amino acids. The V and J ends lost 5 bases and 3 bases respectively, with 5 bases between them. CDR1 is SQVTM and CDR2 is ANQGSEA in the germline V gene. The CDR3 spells CSVRGGANVLTF. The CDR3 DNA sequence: TGCAGCGTTCGGGGTGGGGCCAACGTCCTGACTTTC.

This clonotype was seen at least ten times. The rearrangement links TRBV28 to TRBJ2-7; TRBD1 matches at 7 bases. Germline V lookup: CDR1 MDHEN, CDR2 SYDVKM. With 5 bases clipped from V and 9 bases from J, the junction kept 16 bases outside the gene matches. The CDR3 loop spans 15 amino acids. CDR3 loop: CASSVPGQVVKVQYF. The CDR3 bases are TGTGCCAGCAGTGTACCCGGACAGGTGGTTAAAGTGCAGTACTTC.

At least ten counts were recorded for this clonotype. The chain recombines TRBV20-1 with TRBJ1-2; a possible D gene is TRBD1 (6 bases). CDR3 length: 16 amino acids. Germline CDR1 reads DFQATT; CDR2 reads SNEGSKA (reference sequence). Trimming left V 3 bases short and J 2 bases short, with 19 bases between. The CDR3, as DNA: TGCAGTGCTAGGGGAAGCCTCCAGGGGATAAACTATGGCTACACCTTC. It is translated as CSARGSLQGINYGYTF.

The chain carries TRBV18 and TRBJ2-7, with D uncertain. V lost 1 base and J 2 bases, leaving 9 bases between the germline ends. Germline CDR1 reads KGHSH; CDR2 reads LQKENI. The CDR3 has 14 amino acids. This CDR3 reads CASSPLAEAYEQYF. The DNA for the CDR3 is TGTGCCAGCTCACCACTGGCGGAAGCCTACGAGCAGTACTTC.

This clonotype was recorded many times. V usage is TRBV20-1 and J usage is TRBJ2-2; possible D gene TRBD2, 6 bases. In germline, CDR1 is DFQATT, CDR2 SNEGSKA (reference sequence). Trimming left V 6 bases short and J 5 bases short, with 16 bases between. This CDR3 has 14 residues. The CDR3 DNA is TGCAGTGCCAGCACCGGACGGGGGACCGGGGAGCTGTTTTTT. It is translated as CSASTGRGTGELFF.

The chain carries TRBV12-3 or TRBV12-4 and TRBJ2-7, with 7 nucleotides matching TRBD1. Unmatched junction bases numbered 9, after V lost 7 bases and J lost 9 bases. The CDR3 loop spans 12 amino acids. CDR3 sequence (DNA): TGTGCCAGCACCCCAGGGGGATTGAGGCAGTACTTC. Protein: CASTPGGLRQYF.

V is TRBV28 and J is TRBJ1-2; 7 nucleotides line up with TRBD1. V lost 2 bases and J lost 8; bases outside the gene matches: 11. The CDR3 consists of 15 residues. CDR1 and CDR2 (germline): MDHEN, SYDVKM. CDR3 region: CASSLAPMHRGGYTF. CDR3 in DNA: TGTGCCAGCAGTTTAGCCCCGATGCACAGGGGAGGCTACACCTTC.

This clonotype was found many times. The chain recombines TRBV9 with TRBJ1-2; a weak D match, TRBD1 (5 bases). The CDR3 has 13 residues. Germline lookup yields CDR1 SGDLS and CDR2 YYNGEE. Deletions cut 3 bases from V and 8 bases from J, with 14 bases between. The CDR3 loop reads CASSGDGSDGYTF. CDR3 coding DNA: TGTGCCAGCAGCGGGGACGGGTCTGACGGCTACACCTTC.